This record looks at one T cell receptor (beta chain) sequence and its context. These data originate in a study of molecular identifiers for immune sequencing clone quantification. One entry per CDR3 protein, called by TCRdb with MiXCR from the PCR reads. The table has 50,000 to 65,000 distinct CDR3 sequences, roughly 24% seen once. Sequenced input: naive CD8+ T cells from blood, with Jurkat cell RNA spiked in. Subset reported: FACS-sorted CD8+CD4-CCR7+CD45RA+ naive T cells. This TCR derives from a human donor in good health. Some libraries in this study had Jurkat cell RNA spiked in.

CDR3 residues: CASSKLGTGGHQFYEQYF. The CDR3 bases are TGTGCCAGCAGTAAGCTTGGGACAGGGGGACACCAATTCTACGAGCAGTACTTC. The chain recombines TRBV27 with TRBJ2-7; 11 positions match TRBD1. Germline V gene data show CDR1 as MNHEY and CDR2 as SMNVEV (reference sequence). The length of the CDR3 is 18 residues. J was trimmed by 3 bases and V by 5 bases; bases with no gene match: 15.